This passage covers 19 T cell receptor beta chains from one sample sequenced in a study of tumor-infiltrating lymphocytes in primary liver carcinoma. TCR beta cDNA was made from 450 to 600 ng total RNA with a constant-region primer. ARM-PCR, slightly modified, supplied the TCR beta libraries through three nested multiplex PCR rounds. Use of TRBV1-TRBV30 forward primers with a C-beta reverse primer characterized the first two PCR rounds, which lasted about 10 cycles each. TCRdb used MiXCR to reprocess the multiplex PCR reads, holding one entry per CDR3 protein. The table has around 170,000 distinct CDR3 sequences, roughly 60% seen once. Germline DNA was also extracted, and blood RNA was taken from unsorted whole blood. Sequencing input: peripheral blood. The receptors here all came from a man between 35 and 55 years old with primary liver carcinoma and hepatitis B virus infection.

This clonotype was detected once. The CDR3 DNA reads as TGTGCCAGCAGATCAGGGGCGGATGGGCCCCAGCATTTT. It is translated as CASRSGADGPQHF. V and J are TRBV6-6 and TRBJ1-5; tentative D call: TRBD1 (6 bases). The CDR3 has 13 residues. Germline V lookup: CDR1 MNHNY, CDR2 SVGAGI (reference sequence). The germline V and J ends were trimmed by 6 bases and 9 bases, with 15 bases remaining between them.

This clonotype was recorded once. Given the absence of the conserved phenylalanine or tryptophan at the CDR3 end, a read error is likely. This CDR3 is CASRPALDFCNEQFL. For the CDR3, the DNA is TGTGCCAGCAGGCCCGCCCTGGACTTCTGCAATGAGCAGTTCCTC. The V call is TRBV11-2, the J call TRBJ2-1; possible D gene TRBD2, 5 bases. Per germline, CDR1 SGHAT and CDR2 FQNNGV. V was cut by 6 bases and J by 6 bases, with 18 bases left in between. CDR3 size: 15 residues.

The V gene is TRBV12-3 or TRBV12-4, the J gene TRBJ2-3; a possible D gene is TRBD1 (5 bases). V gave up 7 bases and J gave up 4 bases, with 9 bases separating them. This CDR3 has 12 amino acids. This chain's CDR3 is CASIWGPDTQYF. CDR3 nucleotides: TGTGCCAGCATTTGGGGCCCAGATACGCAGTATTTT.

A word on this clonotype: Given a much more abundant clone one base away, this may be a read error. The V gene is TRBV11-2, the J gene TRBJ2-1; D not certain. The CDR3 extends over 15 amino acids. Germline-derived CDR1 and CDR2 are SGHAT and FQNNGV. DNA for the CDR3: TGTGCCAGCGGCTTACCACTTGGGTCCTACAATGAGCAGTTCTTC. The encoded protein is CASGLPLGSYNEQFF. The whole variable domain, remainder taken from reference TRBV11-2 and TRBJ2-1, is EAGVAQSPRYKIIEKRQSVAFWCNPISGHATLYWYQQILGQGPKLLIQFQNNGVVDDSQLPKDRFSAERLKGVDSTLKIQPAKLEDSAVYLCASGLPLGSYNEQFFGPGTRLTVL.

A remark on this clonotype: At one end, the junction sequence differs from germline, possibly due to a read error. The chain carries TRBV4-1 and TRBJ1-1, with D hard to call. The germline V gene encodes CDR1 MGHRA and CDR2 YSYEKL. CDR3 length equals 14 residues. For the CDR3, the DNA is TGCGCCAGCAGCCTCCGGGATTCGAACACTGATGCTTTCTTT. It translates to CASSLRDSNTDAFF.

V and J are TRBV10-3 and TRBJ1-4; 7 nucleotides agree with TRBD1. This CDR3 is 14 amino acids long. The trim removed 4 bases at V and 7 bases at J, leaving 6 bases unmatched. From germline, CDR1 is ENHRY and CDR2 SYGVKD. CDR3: CAISGAGGGEKLFF. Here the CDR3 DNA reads TGTGCCATCAGTGGTGCAGGGGGTGGTGAAAAACTGTTTTTT.

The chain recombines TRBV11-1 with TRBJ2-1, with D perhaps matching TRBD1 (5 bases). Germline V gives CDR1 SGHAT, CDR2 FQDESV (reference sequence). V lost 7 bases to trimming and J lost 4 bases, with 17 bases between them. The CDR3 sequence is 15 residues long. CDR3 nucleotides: TGTGCCAGCAACATAAACAGGATCCCGTACAATGAGCAGTTCTTC. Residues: CASNINRIPYNEQFF.

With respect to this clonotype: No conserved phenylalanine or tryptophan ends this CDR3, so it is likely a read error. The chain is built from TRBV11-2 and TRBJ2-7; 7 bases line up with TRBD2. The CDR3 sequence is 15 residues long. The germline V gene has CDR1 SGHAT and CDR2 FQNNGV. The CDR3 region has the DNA TGTGCCAGCAGCTTAGTGGGGGGGAGCTCCTACAAGCAGTACCTC. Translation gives CASSLVGGSSYKQYL.

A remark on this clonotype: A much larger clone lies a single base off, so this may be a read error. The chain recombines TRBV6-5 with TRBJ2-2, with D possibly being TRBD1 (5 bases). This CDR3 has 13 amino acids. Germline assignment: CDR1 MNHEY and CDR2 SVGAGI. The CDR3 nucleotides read TGTGCCTGCAGGCCGGACATAGGCGGGGAGCTGTTTTTT. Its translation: CACRPDIGGELFF.

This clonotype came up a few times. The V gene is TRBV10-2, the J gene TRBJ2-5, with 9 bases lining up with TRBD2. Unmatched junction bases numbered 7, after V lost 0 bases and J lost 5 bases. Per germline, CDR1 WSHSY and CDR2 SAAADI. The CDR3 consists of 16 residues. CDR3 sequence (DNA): TGCGCCAGCAGTGAGTCGAGCGCGGGAGGGCCGGAGACCCAGTACTTC. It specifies CASSESSAGGPETQYF.

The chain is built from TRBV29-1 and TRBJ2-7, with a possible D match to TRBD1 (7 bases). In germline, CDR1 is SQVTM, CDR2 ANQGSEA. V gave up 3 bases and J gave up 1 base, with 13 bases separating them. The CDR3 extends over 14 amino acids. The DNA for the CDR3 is TGCAGCGTTGAGGAGGGGGCCAGATCCTACGAGCAGTACTTC. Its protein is CSVEEGARSYEQYF.

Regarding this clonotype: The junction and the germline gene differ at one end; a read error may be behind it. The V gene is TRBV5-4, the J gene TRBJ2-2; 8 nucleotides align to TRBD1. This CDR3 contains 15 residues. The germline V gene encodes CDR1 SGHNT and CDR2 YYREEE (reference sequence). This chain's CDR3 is CTSSLGQVVGGELFF. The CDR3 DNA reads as TGTACCAGCAGCTTGGGACAGGTGGTGGGCGGGGAGCTGTTTTTT.

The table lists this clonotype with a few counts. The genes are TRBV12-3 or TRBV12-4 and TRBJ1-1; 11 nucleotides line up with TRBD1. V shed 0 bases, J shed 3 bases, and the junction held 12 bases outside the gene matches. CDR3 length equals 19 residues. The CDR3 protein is CASSLALLVRTGGYTEAFF. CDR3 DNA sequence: TGTGCCAGCAGTTTAGCGCTATTAGTGAGGACAGGGGGCTACACTGAAGCTTTCTTT.

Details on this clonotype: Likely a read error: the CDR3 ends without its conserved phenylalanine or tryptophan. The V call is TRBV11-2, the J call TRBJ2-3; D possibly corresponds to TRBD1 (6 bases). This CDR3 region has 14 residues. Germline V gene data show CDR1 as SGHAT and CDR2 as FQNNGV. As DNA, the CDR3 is TGTGCCAGTAGCTTTACAGGGAACACAGATACGCAGTATCTT. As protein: CASSFTGNTDTQYL.

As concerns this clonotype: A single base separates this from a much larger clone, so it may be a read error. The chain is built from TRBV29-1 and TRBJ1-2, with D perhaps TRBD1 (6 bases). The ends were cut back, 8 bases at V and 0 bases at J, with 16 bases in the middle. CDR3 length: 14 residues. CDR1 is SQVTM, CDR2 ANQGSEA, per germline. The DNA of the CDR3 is TGCAGCATTCTCGCCGGGACACCTAACTATGGCTACACCTTC. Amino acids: CSILAGTPNYGYTF.

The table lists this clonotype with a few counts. The CDR3 bases are TGTGCCAGCAGCTACCGGGACAGAAATGAAAAACTGTTTTTT. Its protein is CASSYRDRNEKLFF. The chain carries TRBV6-2 or TRBV6-3 and TRBJ1-4, with 7 positions matching TRBD1. With 6 bases clipped from V and 5 bases from J, the junction kept 6 bases outside the gene matches. Germline CDR1 is MNHEY and CDR2 is SVGEGT. CDR3 length equals 14 residues.

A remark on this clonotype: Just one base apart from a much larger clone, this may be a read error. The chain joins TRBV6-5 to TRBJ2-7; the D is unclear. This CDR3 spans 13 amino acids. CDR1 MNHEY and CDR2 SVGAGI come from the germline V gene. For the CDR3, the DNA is TGTGCCAGCAGATCGGACCGAAACTACGAGCGGTACTTC. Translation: CASRSDRNYERYF.

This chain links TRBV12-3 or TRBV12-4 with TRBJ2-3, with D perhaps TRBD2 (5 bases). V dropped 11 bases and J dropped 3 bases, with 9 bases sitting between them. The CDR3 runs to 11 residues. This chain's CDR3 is CAAGGTDTQYF. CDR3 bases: TGTGCCGCCGGAGGAACAGATACGCAGTATTTT.

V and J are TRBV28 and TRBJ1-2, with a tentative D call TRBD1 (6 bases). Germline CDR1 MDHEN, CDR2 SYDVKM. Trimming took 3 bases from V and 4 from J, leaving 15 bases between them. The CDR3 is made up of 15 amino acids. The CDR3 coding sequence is TGTGCCAGCAGTTTGTCCGGATGGACAGCCTATGGCTACACCTTC. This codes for CASSLSGWTAYGYTF.